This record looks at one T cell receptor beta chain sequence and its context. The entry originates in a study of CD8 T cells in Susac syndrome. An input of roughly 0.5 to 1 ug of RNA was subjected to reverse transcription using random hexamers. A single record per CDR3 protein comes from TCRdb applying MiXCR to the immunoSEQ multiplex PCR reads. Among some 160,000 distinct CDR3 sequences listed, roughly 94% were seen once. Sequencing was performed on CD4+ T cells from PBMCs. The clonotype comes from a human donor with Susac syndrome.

CDR3 in DNA: TGCAGTGCTAGAGATCTGCAGGGGGCCTACGAGCAGTACTTC. Protein: CSARDLQGAYEQYF. The gene calls are TRBV20-1 and TRBJ2-7; the match to TRBD1 covers 7 bases. The CDR3 runs to 14 residues. Unmatched junction bases numbered 4, after V lost 0 bases and J lost 2 bases. The V gene's germline CDR1 is DFQATT and CDR2 SNEGSKA (reference sequence).